This T cell receptor (beta chain) was recorded in a study of memory CD4+ T cells and cytomegalovirus serostatus. Study overall: Donors were healthy Belgian adults, 9 or 10 CMV seropositive and approximately 25 seronegative. Overall study results and limits: Of 150 to 200 reported CMV TCRbeta sequences, some 70 were found in memory CD4+ repertoires.

As originally analysed: Out-of-frame sequences were removed, leaving roughly 2,200,000 distinct TCRbeta sequences. Data came from immunoSEQ multiplex PCR; TCRdb stores just in-frame clones and leaves some out. V, J and clone size reflect that table, while D and trimming were determined from the DNA. The table includes about 80,000 clones, 80% detected once. Single viable CD3+CD4+CD8-CD45RO+ cells were sorted as the memory CD4+ T cells. On this clone itself: Its antigen remains unknown.

The source material was memory CD4+ T cells from blood. The source of this sequence is an adult in good health and CMV-seronegative.

The CDR3 loop reads CASSPSGTGYFTQYF. The DNA of the CDR3 is TGTGCCAGCAGTCCCTCCGGGACAGGGTATTTCACGCAGTATTTT. The chain combines TRBV28 with TRBJ2-3; 9 nucleotides match TRBD1. This CDR3 is built from 15 residues. V was pared by 5 bases and J by 9 bases, with 12 bases of the junction left unmatched. Germline values: CDR1 MDHEN, CDR2 SYDVKM.